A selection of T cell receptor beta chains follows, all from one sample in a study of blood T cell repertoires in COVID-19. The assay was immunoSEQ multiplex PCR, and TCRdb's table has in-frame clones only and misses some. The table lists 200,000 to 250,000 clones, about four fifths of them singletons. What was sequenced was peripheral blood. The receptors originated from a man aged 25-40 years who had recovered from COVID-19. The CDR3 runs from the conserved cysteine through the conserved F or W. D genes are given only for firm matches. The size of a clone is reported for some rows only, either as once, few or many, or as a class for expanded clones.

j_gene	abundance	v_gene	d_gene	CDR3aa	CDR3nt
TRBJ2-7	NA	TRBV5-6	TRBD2	CASSQLAGGTYEQYF	TGTGCCAGCAGCCAACTAGCGGGGGGTACCTACGAGCAGTACTTC
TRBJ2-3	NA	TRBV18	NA	CASSNQQEGADTQYF	TGTGCCAGCTCAAACCAACAGGAGGGCGCAGATACGCAGTATTTT
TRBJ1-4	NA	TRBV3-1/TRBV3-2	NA	CASSPPGVGEKLFF	TGTGCCAGCAGCCCTCCGGGGGTGGGTGAAAAACTGTTTTTT
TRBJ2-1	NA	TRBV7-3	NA	CASSYGTSNEQFF	TGTGCCAGCAGCTACGGGACTTCCAATGAGCAGTTCTTC
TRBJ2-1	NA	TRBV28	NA	CASQRPSGREQFF	TGTGCCAGCCAGCGACCTTCAGGGCGCGAGCAGTTCTTC
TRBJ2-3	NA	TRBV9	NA	CASSSGVKRDTDTQYF	TGTGCCAGCAGCTCCGGGGTCAAACGTGACACAGATACGCAGTATTTT
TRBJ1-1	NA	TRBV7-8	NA	CASSYRESNTEAFF	TGTGCCAGCAGCTACAGGGAATCGAACACTGAAGCTTTCTTT
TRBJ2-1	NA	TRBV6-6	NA	CASSYDGSAVSGQFF	TGTGCCAGCAGTTACGATGGCAGTGCGGTGTCTGGGCAGTTCTTC
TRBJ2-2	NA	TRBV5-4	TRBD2	CASSPPGSLAGYTGELFF	TGTGCCAGCAGCCCTCCAGGGTCGCTAGCGGGGTACACCGGGGAGCTGTTTTTT
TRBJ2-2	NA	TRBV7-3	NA	CASSSPGDSVDPGELFF	TGTGCCAGCAGCTCCCCCGGGGACTCGGTAGACCCCGGGGAGCTGTTTTTT
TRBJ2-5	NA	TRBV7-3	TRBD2	CASSLGGGRQETQYF	TGTGCCAGCAGCTTAGGGGGAGGGAGGCAAGAGACCCAGTACTTC
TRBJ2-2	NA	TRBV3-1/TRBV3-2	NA	CASSLRGAVTGELFF	TGTGCCAGCAGCCTCCGGGGGGCGGTCACCGGGGAGCTGTTTTTT
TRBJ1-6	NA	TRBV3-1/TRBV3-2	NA	CASSQVRGNSPLHF	TGTGCCAGCAGCCAAGTTAGGGGGAATTCACCCCTCCACTTT
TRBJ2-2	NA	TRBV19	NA	CASRYGGGYTGELFF	TGTGCCAGTAGATATGGGGGCGGGTACACCGGGGAGCTGTTTTTT
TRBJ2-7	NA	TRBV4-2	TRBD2	CASSHSPGGYEQYF	TGTGCCAGCAGCCACTCTCCCGGGGGGTACGAGCAGTACTTC
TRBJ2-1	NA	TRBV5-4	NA	CASNTAGAAYNEQFF	TGTGCCAGCAACACCGCCGGAGCGGCCTACAATGAGCAGTTCTTC
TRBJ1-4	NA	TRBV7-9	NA	CASSSSGRSVFF	TGTGCCAGCAGCTCATCGGGGAGATCGGTGTTTTTT
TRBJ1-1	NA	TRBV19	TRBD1	CASSMTGTGGTEAFF	TGTGCCAGTAGTATGACGGGGACAGGGGGCACTGAAGCTTTCTTT
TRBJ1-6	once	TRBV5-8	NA	CASSDGTKDNSPLHF	TGTGCCAGCAGCGACGGGACAAAAGATAATTCACCCCTCCACTTT